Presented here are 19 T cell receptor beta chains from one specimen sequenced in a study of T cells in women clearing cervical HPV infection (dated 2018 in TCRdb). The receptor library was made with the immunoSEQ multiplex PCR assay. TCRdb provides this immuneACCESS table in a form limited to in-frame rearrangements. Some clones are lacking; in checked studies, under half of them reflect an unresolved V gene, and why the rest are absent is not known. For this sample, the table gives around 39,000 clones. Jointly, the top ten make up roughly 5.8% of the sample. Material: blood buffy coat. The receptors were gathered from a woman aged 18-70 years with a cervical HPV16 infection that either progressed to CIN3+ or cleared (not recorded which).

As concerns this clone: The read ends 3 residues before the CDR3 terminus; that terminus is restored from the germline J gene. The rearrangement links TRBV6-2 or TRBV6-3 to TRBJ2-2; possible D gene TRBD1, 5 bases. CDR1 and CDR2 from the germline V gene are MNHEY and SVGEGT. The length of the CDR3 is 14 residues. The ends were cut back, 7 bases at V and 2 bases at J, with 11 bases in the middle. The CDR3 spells CASNLQDNTGELFF. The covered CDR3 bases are TGTGCCAGCAATCTACAGGATAACACCGGGGAG.

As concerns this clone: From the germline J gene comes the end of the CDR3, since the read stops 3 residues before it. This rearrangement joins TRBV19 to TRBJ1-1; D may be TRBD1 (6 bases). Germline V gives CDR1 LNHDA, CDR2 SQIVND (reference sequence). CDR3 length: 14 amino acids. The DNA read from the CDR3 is TGTGCCAGTAGTATCCAGGGGTTGGTATGGGAA. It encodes CASSIQGLVWE. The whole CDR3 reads CASSIQGLVWEAFF.

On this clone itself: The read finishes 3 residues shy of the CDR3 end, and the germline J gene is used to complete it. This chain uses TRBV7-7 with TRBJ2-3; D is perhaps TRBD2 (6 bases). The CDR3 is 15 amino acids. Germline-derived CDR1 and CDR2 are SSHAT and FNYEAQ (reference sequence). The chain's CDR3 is CASSGVGGGQETQYF. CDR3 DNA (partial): TGTGCCAGCAGCGGGGTCGGGGGTGGCCAAGAGACG.

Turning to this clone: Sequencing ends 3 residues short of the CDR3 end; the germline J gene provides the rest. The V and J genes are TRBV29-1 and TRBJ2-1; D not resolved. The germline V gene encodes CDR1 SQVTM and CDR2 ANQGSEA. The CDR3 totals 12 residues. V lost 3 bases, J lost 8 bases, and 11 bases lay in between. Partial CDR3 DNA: TGCAGCGTTGACGGCGCGGCGGATGAG. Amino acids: CSVDGAADE. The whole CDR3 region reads CSVDGAADEQFF.

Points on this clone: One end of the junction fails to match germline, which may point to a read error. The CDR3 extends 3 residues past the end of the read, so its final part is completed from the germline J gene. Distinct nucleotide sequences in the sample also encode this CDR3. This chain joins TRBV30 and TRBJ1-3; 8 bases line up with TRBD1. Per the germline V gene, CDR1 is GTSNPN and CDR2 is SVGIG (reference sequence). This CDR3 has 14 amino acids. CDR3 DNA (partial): TGTGCCTGGAGTCCAGGACAGGGCAGAAACACT. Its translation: CAWSPGQGRNT. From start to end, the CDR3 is CAWSPGQGRNTIYF.

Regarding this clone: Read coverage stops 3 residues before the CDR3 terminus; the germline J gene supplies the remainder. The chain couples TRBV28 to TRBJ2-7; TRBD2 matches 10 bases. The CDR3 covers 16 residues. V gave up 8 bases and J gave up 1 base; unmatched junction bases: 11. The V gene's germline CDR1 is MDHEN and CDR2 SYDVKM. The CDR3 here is CASPPRLAGVSYEQYF. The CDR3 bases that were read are TGTGCCAGCCCACCGAGGCTAGCGGGAGTATCCTACGAG.

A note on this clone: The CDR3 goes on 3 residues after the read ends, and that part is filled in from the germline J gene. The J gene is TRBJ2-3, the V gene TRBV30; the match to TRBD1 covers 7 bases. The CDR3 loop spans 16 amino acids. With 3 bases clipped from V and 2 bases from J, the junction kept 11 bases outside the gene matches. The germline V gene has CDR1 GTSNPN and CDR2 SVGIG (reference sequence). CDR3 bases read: TGTGCCTGGAGCGGTGGACAGGCCCCGATCACAGATACG. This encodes CAWSGGQAPITDT. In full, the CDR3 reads CAWSGGQAPITDTQYF.

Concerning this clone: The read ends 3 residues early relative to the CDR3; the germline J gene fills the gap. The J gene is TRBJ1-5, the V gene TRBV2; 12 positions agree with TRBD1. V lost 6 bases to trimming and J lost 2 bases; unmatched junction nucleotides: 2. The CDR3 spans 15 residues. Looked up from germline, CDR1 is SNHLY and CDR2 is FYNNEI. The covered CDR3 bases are TGTGCCAGCAGGGGACAGGGGGCGGGCAATCAGCCC. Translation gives CASRGQGAGNQP. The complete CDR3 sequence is CASRGQGAGNQPQHF.

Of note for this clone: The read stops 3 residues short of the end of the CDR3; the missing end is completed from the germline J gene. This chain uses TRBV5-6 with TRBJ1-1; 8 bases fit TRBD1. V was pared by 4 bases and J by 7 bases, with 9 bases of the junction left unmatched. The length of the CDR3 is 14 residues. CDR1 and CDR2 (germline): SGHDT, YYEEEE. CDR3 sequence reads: CASSPAGTGLEAFF. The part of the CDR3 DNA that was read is TGTGCCAGCAGCCCGGCGGGGACAGGCCTTGAA.

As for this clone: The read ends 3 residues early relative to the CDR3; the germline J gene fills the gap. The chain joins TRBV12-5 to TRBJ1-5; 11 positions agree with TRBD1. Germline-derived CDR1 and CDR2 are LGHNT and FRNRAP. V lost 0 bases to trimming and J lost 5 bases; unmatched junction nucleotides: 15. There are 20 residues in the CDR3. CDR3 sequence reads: CASGLVPTIGGQGADQPQHF. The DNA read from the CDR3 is TGTGCTAGTGGTTTGGTACCGACGATAGGCGGACAGGGGGCCGATCAGCCC.

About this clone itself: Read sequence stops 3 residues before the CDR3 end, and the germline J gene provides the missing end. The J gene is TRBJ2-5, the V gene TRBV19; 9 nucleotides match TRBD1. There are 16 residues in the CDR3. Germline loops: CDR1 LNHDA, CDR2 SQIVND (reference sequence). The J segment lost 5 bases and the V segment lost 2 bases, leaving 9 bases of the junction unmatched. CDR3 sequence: CASSISAGTGRETQYF. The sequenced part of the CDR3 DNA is TGTGCCAGTAGTATATCAGCCGGGACAGGGCGCGAGACC. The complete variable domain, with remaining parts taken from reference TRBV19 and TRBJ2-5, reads DGGITQSPKYLFRKEGQNVTLSCEQNLNHDAMYWYRQDPGQGLRLIYYSQIVNDFQKGDIAEGYSVSREKKESFPLTVTSAQKNPTAFYLCASSISAGTGRETQYFGPGTRLLVL.

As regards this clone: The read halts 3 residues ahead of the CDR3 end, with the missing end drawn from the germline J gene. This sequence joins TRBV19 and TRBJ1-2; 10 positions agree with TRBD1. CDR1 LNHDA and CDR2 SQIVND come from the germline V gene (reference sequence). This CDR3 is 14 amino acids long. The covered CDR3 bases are TGTGCCAGTAGTACCGCCGGGACAGGGGACGAC. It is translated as CASSTAGTGDD. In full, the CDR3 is CASSTAGTGDDYTF. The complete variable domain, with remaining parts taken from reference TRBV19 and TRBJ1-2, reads DGGITQSPKYLFRKEGQNVTLSCEQNLNHDAMYWYRQDPGQGLRLIYYSQIVNDFQKGDIAEGYSVSREKKESFPLTVTSAQKNPTAFYLCASSTAGTGDDYTFGSGTRLTVV.

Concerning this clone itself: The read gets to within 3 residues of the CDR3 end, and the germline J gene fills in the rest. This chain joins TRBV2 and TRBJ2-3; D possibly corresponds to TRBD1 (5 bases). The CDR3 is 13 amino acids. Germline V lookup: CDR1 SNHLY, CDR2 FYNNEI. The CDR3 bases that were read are TGTGCCAGCAGTGAAGCCAGGGTAGAGACG. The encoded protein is CASSEARVET. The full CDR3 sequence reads CASSEARVETQYF.

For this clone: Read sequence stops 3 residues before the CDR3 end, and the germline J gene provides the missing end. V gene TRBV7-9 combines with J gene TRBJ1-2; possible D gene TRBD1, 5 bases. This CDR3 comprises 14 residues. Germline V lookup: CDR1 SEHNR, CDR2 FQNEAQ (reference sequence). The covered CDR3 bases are TGTGCCAGCAGCTCATCGGGGACTAACAATGAC. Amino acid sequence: CASSSSGTNND. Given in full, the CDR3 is CASSSSGTNNDYTF.

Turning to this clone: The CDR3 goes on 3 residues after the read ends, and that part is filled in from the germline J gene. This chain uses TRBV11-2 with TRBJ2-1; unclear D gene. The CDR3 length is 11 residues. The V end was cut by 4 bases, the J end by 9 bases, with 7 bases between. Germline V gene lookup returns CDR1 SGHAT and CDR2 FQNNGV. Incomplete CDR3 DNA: TGTGCCAGCAGCTCGACTGGTGAG. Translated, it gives CASSSTGE. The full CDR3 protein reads CASSSTGEQFF.

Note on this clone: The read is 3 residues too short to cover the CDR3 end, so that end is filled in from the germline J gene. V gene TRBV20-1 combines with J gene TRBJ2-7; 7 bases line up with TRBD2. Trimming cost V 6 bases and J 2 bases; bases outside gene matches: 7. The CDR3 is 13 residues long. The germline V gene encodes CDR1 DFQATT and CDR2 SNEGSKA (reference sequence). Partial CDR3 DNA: TGCAGTGCCACCCCCACTAGCGCCTACGAG. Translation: CSATPTSAYE. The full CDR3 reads CSATPTSAYEQYF.

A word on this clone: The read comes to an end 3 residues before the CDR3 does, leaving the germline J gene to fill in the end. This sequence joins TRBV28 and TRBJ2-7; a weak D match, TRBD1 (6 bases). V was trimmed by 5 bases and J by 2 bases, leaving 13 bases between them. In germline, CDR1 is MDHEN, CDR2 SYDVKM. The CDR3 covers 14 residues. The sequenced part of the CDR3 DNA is TGTGCCAGCAGTGTGACACAGGGAGCCTACGAG. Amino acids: CASSVTQGAYE. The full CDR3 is CASSVTQGAYEQYF. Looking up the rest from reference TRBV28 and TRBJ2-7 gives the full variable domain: DVKVTQSSRYLVKRTGEKVFLECVQDMDHENMFWYRQDPGLGLRLIYFSYDVKMKEKGDIPEGYSVSREKKERFSLILESASTNQTSMYLCASSVTQGAYEQYFGPGTRLTVT.

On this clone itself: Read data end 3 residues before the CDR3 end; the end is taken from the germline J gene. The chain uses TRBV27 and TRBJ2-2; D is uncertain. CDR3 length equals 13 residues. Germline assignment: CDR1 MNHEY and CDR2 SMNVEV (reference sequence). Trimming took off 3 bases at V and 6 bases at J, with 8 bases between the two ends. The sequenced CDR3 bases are TGTGCCAGCAGTTTTCCGTATCCCGGGGAG. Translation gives CASSFPYPGE. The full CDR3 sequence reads CASSFPYPGELFF.

The CDR3 DNA, read in part, is TGTGCCAGCACCCGGGACACGGATCAAGAGACG. Residues: CASTRDTDQET. In full, the CDR3 reads CASTRDTDQETQYF. The V and J genes are TRBV7-9 and TRBJ2-3; D is perhaps TRBD1 (6 bases). The read finishes 3 residues shy of the CDR3 end, and the germline J gene is used to complete it. There are 14 residues in the CDR3. Looked up from germline, CDR1 is SEHNR and CDR2 is FQNEAQ (reference sequence).